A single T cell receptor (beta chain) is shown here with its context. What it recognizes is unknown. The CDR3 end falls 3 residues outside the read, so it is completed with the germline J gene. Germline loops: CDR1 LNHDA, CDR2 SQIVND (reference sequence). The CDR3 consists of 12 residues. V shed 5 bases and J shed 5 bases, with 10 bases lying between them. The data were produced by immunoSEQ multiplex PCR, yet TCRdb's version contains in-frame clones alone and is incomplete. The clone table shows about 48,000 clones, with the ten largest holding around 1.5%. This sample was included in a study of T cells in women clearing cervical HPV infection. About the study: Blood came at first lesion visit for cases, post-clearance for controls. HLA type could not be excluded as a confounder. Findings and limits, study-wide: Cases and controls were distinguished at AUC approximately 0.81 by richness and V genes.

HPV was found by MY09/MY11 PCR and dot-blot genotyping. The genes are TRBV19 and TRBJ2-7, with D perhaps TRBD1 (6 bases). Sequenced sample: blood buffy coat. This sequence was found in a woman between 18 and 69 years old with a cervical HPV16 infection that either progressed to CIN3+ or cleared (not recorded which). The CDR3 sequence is CASSSGVHEQYF. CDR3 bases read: TGTGCCAGTAGTTCAGGGGTCCACGAG.